One and the same sample provided the 15 T cell receptor beta chains below, sequenced in a study of cytomegalovirus exposure and HLA in healthy donors. Sequenced by immunoSEQ multiplex PCR; TCRdb stores in-frame clones only, minus some. Among some 130,000 clones listed, 80% to 90% were seen once. Sequencing was carried out using PBMCs. These receptors originate from a woman younger than 30 in good health and CMV-seronegative.

DNA for the CDR3: TGCGCCAGCAGCTTGCGTTATTCAGGGGAGACCCAGTACTTC. Amino acids: CASSLRYSGETQYF. V usage is TRBV5-1 and J usage is TRBJ2-5, with D maybe TRBD1 (5 bases). The CDR3 covers 14 residues. V was clipped by 1 base and J by 5 bases, with 12 bases between them. In germline, CDR1 is SGHRS, CDR2 YFSETQ.

This clone appeared once. The V call is TRBV2, the J call TRBJ2-7; perhaps TRBD2 as D (5 bases). The CDR3 covers 13 residues. Germline V CDR1 and CDR2: SNHLY, FYNNEI. The ends were cut back, 6 bases at V and 3 bases at J, with 12 bases in the middle. In DNA, the CDR3 is TGTGCCAGCAGGAGTAGCGAGGTCTACGAGCAGTACTTC. Protein: CASRSSEVYEQYF.

Points on this clone: Other DNA sequences in this specimen translate into the identical CDR3. The V and J genes are TRBV20-1 and TRBJ2-7, with a weak D call TRBD1 (6 bases). V was clipped by 2 bases and J by 4 bases, with 6 bases between them. Looked up from germline, CDR1 is DFQATT and CDR2 is SNEGSKA (reference sequence). The length of the CDR3 is 11 residues. CDR3 residues: CSARRGYEQYF. In DNA form, the CDR3 reads TGCAGTGCTAGAAGGGGGTACGAGCAGTACTTC.

V and J are TRBV5-1 and TRBJ1-1; D is unresolved. Trimming left V 4 bases short and J 3 bases short, with 10 bases between. This CDR3 spans 13 amino acids. Germline assignment: CDR1 SGHRS and CDR2 YFSETQ. CDR3 DNA: TGCGCCAGCAGCATTCGAGGGTACACTGAAGCTTTCTTT. Protein sequence: CASSIRGYTEAFF.

This clone appeared once. This chain joins TRBV9 and TRBJ1-2; D gene unclear. V was trimmed by 0 bases and J by 5 bases, leaving 11 bases between them. The CDR3 length is 14 residues. Germline V CDR1 and CDR2: SGDLS, YYNGEE. CDR3 DNA sequence: TGTGCCAGCAGCGTAGCTAGGATCGGTTATGGCTACACCTTC. It encodes CASSVARIGYGYTF.

The gene calls are TRBV10-2 and TRBJ2-6, with D hard to call. The CDR3 length is 15 residues. Germline V gene sequence: CDR1 WSHSY, CDR2 SAAADI. The V end was cut by 7 bases, the J end by 2 bases, with 12 bases between. DNA for the CDR3: TGCGCCAGCACAGATATAGCTCCTGGGGCCAACGTCCTGACTTTC. It translates to CASTDIAPGANVLTF.

The V call is TRBV19, the J call TRBJ2-7, with D tentatively TRBD1 (6 bases). V gave up 5 bases and J gave up 5 bases, with 16 bases separating them. The CDR3 loop spans 14 amino acids. Germline V gene data show CDR1 as LNHDA and CDR2 as SQIVND (reference sequence). CDR3 sequence (DNA): TGTGCCAGTAGTTACAGGGCCGAGCGCCACGAGCAGTACTTC. Translating it yields CASSYRAERHEQYF.

This clone was observed a handful of times. This sequence joins TRBV11-1 and TRBJ1-5; D is unclear. Germline-derived CDR1 and CDR2 are SGHAT and FQDESV (reference sequence). CDR3 length: 10 amino acids. V was pared by 11 bases and J by 7 bases, with 9 bases between. The CDR3 bases are TGTGCCGGGGAGGTCCAGCCCCAGCATTTT. Protein product: CAGEVQPQHF.

The table lists this clone with a count of one. The rearrangement uses TRBV7-9 and TRBJ1-1; no clear D. This CDR3 is 13 amino acids long. Germline loops: CDR1 SEHNR, CDR2 FQNEAQ (reference sequence). Trimming took off 5 bases at V and 7 bases at J, with 14 bases between the two ends. CDR3 region: CASSLSSSLEAFF. DNA of the CDR3: TGTGCCAGCAGCCTGTCCTCCTCTCTTGAAGCTTTCTTT. The full variable domain, its missing parts supplied by reference TRBV7-9 and TRBJ1-1, is DTGVSQNPRHKITKRGQNVTFRCDPISEHNRLYWYRQTLGQGPEFLTYFQNEAQLEKSRLLSDRFSAERPKGSFSTLEIQRTEQGDSAMYLCASSLSSSLEAFFGQGTRLTVV.

The V and J genes are TRBV4-2 and TRBJ1-4; no clear D. Trimming shortened V by 0 bases and J by 6 bases, and 5 bases separated the two germline ends. The CDR3 totals 13 residues. Germline CDR1 LGHNA, CDR2 YNFKEQ. The CDR3: CASSQEAYEKLFF. The DNA for the CDR3 is TGTGCCAGCAGCCAAGAGGCCTATGAAAAACTGTTTTTT.

Of note for this clone: Mismatch with germline at one junction end may stem from a read error. The rearrangement joins TRBV19 to TRBJ1-1; D gene unclear. The CDR3 is 16 amino acids. Germline V CDR1 and CDR2: LNHDA, SQIVND (reference sequence). The CDR3 protein is CASSIELGGGRAEAFF. For the CDR3, the DNA is TGTGCCAGTAGTATAGAGTTGGGAGGAGGCCGCGCTGAGGCTTTCTTT.

The V call is TRBV2, the J call TRBJ2-7; no definite D call. This CDR3 comprises 12 residues. Per germline, CDR1 SNHLY and CDR2 FYNNEI. V was clipped by 11 bases and J by 9 bases, with 20 bases between them. CDR3 nucleotide sequence: TGTGCCGGCGGAAGCCTAGTTTTCGGGCAGTACTTC. It encodes CAGGSLVFGQYF.

CDR3 region: CASSIGQGADTQYF. CDR3 coding DNA: TGTGCCAGTAGTATAGGGCAGGGGGCAGATACGCAGTATTTT. V and J are TRBV19 and TRBJ2-3, with TRBD1 identical over 7 bases. V lost 1 base to trimming and J lost 4 bases; unmatched junction nucleotides: 2. The CDR3 has 14 residues. CDR1 and CDR2 from the germline V gene are LNHDA and SQIVND (reference sequence).

This chain links TRBV5-4 with TRBJ2-5; D is ambiguous. The length of the CDR3 is 11 residues. V was cut by 2 bases and J by 5 bases, with 4 bases left in between. CDR1 is SGHNT, CDR2 YYREEE, per germline (reference sequence). CDR3 sequence reads: CASSFEETQYF. The CDR3 DNA reads as TGTGCCAGCAGCTTTGAGGAGACCCAGTACTTC.

CDR3 DNA: TGTGCCAGCAGCCAACAGGGGATTCTCCACGAGCAGTACTTC. It encodes CASSQQGILHEQYF. The V and J genes are TRBV6-6 and TRBJ2-7; 7 nucleotides match TRBD1. Germline CDR1 MNHNY, CDR2 SVGAGI (reference sequence). The CDR3 spans 14 residues. V lost 6 bases, J lost 5 bases, and 10 bases stayed unmatched.